These 25 T cell receptor beta chains share one sample of origin, sequenced in a study of blood T cell repertoires in COVID-19. The repertoire was sequenced with immunoSEQ multiplex PCR; TCRdb's copy has only in-frame clones and lacks some. This sample has 30,000 to 50,000 clones, with around 80% found just once. Sequencing was performed on peripheral blood. The receptor set was obtained from an elderly man with active or convalescent COVID-19.

The table lists this clone with a few counts. This chain joins TRBV30 and TRBJ2-7, with TRBD1 as a possible D gene (5 bases). Germline values: CDR1 GTSNPN, CDR2 SVGIG (reference sequence). This CDR3 is 12 amino acids long. V was trimmed by 0 bases and J by 12 bases, leaving 15 bases between them. The CDR3 DNA reads as TGTGCCTGGAGTGTAGGGGCCCAAAGAGCGTACTTC. Its protein product is CAWSVGAQRAYF.

This clone was counted only a few times. The genes are TRBV19 and TRBJ2-3, with TRBD2 matching over 8 bases. V lost 8 bases, J lost 0 bases, and 4 bases stayed unmatched. The CDR3 runs 14 residues. Germline CDR1 reads LNHDA; CDR2 reads SQIVND (reference sequence). CDR3 sequence reads: CASGQRGSTDTQYF. CDR3 sequence (DNA): TGTGCCAGTGGGCAGCGGGGGAGCACAGATACGCAGTATTTT. The complete variable domain, with remaining parts taken from reference TRBV19 and TRBJ2-3, reads DGGITQSPKYLFRKEGQNVTLSCEQNLNHDAMYWYRQDPGQGLRLIYYSQIVNDFQKGDIAEGYSVSREKKESFPLTVTSAQKNPTAFYLCASGQRGSTDTQYFGPGTRLTVL.

The chain couples TRBV11-2 to TRBJ2-7; 9 bases fit TRBD1. The V segment lost 1 base and the J segment 7 bases; nucleotides outside the gene matches: 11. This CDR3 is built from 16 residues. From germline, CDR1 is SGHAT and CDR2 FQNNGV. CDR3 in amino acids: CASSLGGPGQGGEQYF. Written as DNA, the CDR3 is TGTGCCAGCAGCTTAGGTGGCCCGGGACAGGGAGGAGAGCAGTACTTC.

The chain is built from TRBV30 and TRBJ2-7, with TRBD1 identical over 7 bases. V was pared by 3 bases and J by 4 bases, with 6 bases of the junction left unmatched. Per the germline V gene, CDR1 is GTSNPN and CDR2 is SVGIG (reference sequence). This CDR3 spans 13 amino acids. This CDR3 is CAWSSGQKYEQYF. For the CDR3, the DNA is TGTGCCTGGAGCTCGGGACAGAAATACGAGCAGTACTTC.

This clone was counted between two and nine times. This chain connects TRBV7-6 to TRBJ2-3; the match to TRBD2 covers 9 bases. V trimming: 2 bases; J trimming: 4 bases; junction bases outside the gene matches: 7. Germline loops: CDR1 SGHVS, CDR2 FNYEAQ. The CDR3 has 16 residues. For the CDR3, the DNA is TGTGCCAGCAGCTTATCTGCGGGGGGGCTCGCAGATACGCAGTATTTT. Its translation: CASSLSAGGLADTQYF.

J is TRBJ2-7 and V is TRBV5-1; maybe TRBD2 (6 bases). The CDR3 is 15 amino acids. Germline CDR1 and CDR2: SGHRS and YFSETQ. V was pared by 0 bases and J by 0 bases, with 10 bases between. The CDR3 reads CASSLEVGSSYEQYF. For the CDR3, the DNA is TGCGCCAGCAGCTTGGAAGTCGGGAGCTCCTACGAGCAGTACTTC. The whole variable domain, filled in from reference TRBV5-1 and TRBJ2-7, reads KAGVTQTPRYLIKTRGQQVTLSCSPISGHRSVSWYQQTPGQGLQFLFEYFSETQRNKGNFPGRFSGRQFSNSRSEMNVSTLELGDSALYLCASSLEVGSSYEQYFGPGTRLTVT.

The V call is TRBV27, the J call TRBJ1-2; no clear D gene. Trimming removed 3 bases from V and 4 bases from J, with 18 bases in between. The CDR3 is 16 amino acids. Germline values: CDR1 MNHEY, CDR2 SMNVEV (reference sequence). CDR3: CASSFSTGGKGYGYTF. CDR3 in DNA: TGTGCCAGCAGTTTCAGTACGGGAGGTAAAGGCTATGGCTACACCTTC.

The chain is built from TRBV3-1 (or the pseudogene TRBV3-2) and TRBJ2-6; TRBD1 might be the D (5 bases). V lost 5 bases to trimming and J lost 4 bases, with 12 bases between them. Germline lookup yields CDR1 LGHDT and CDR2 YNNKEL (reference sequence). There are 15 residues in the CDR3. The DNA of the CDR3 is TGTGCCAGCAGCGCAGGGATTTCCGGGGCCAACGTCCTGACTTTC. Protein product: CASSAGISGANVLTF.

V gene TRBV30 combines with J gene TRBJ1-3, with 9 positions matching TRBD1. The trim removed 7 bases at V and 3 bases at J, leaving 1 base unmatched. Looked up from germline, CDR1 is GTSNPN and CDR2 is SVGIG (reference sequence). This CDR3 has 12 residues. The CDR3 spells CASDRGGNTIYF. The CDR3 coding sequence is TGTGCCTCGGACAGGGGTGGAAACACCATATATTTT.

This chain uses TRBV18 with TRBJ2-3; 8 bases are shared with TRBD1. Germline CDR1 reads KGHSH; CDR2 reads LQKENI. V lost 6 bases and J lost 4; bases outside the gene matches: 3. This CDR3 spans 13 amino acids. The CDR3, as DNA: TGTGCCAGCTCGACAGGGGTGTCAGATACGCAGTATTTT. Its translation is CASSTGVSDTQYF. The full variable domain, completed using reference TRBV18 and TRBJ2-3, is NAGVMQNPRHLVRRRGQEARLRCSPMKGHSHVYWYRQLPEEGLKFMVYLQKENIIDESGMPKERFSAEFPKEGPSILRIQQVVRGDSAAYFCASSTGVSDTQYFGPGTRLTVL.

This clone was seen a single time. The chain has TRBV7-3 and TRBJ2-1; D ambiguous. The CDR3 is 14 amino acids. Germline V CDR1 and CDR2: SGHTA, FQGTGA. The ends were cut back, 7 bases at V and 5 bases at J, with 15 bases in the middle. The CDR3, as DNA: TGTGCCAGCACCCCAGGATTGGGTGACAATGAGCAGTTCTTC. Amino acid sequence: CASTPGLGDNEQFF.

The chain links TRBV11-3 to TRBJ2-2; D unclear. Germline V gene sequence: CDR1 SGHNT, CDR2 YENEEA. The CDR3 is 13 residues long. Trimming cost V 0 bases and J 6 bases, with 5 bases left between them. CDR3 nucleotide sequence: TGTGCCAGCAGCTTAGAAATCGCCGGGGAGCTGTTTTTT. It encodes CASSLEIAGELFF.

This clone was seen a handful of times. The rearrangement links TRBV6-6 to TRBJ1-6; 7 bases fit TRBD1. The CDR3 is 13 amino acids. The V gene end was trimmed by 5 bases and the J gene end by 9 bases; junction bases not matched to a gene: 4. Germline V lookup: CDR1 MNHNY, CDR2 SVGAGI (reference sequence). For the CDR3, the DNA is TGTGCCAGCAGTCCGACAGGGATTTCACCCCTCCACTTT. It codes for CASSPTGISPLHF.

This chain connects TRBV6-2 or TRBV6-3 to TRBJ1-5; 7 bases match TRBD1. The junction had 6 bases not matched to a gene; V was cut back by 6 bases and J by 7 bases. Germline assignment: CDR1 MNHEY and CDR2 SVGEGT. This CDR3 comprises 13 residues. The CDR3 protein is CASSSTGLQPQHF. The CDR3 DNA follows: TGTGCCAGCAGCTCGACAGGGCTCCAGCCCCAGCATTTT.

J is TRBJ2-3 and V is TRBV7-3; 10 bases line up with TRBD1. Germline V gene data show CDR1 as SGHTA and CDR2 as FQGTGA. With 5 bases clipped from V and 9 bases from J, the junction kept 5 bases outside the gene matches. This CDR3 contains 13 residues. CDR3 DNA: TGTGCCAGCAGCCAGGACAGGGGGAAAACGCAGTATTTT. It specifies CASSQDRGKTQYF.

This chain joins TRBV29-1 and TRBJ2-3, with a weak D call TRBD2 (6 bases). Germline V gene sequence: CDR1 SQVTM, CDR2 ANQGSEA. This CDR3 contains 14 residues. V dropped 3 bases and J dropped 1 base, with 11 bases sitting between them. The CDR3 reads CSVDHSGRTDTQYF. The CDR3 nucleotides are TGCAGCGTTGATCATAGCGGCCGCACAGATACGCAGTATTTT.

The chain has TRBV7-9 and TRBJ1-1; maybe TRBD1 (5 bases). Germline CDR1 SEHNR, CDR2 FQNEAQ (reference sequence). The CDR3 consists of 14 residues. Deletions cut 5 bases from V and 0 bases from J, with 10 bases between. The CDR3 bases are TGTGCCAGCAGCGTGACAGCTATGAACACTGAAGCTTTCTTT. Its protein is CASSVTAMNTEAFF.

The chain employs TRBV4-1 and TRBJ2-4; D is unclear. The CDR3 sequence is 17 residues long. V lost 6 bases and J lost 0, with 18 bases in between. The germline V gene has CDR1 MGHRA and CDR2 YSYEKL. The CDR3 loop is CASSPTPNAIAKNIQYF. Written as DNA, the CDR3 is TGCGCCAGCAGTCCAACTCCGAACGCCATAGCCAAAAACATTCAGTACTTC.

V gene TRBV6-1 combines with J gene TRBJ2-1, with TRBD2 matching 11 bases. The CDR3 totals 15 residues. The germline V gene encodes CDR1 MNHNS and CDR2 SASEGT. Trimming cost V 1 base and J 6 bases; bases outside gene matches: 2. The CDR3 DNA follows: TGTGCCAGCAGTGAAGTTAGCGGGGGGGCCAATGAGCAGTTCTTC. This translates into CASSEVSGGANEQFF.

The chain has TRBV6-5 and TRBJ1-1; D unresolved. CDR3 length: 15 amino acids. Trimming cost V 9 bases and J 5 bases, with 22 bases left between them. Germline V lookup: CDR1 MNHEY, CDR2 SVGAGI. CDR3 nucleotide sequence: TGTGCCAGTCTAGCCATGGCCACGAAAAGGACTGAAGCTTTCTTT. Its protein is CASLAMATKRTEAFF.

The rearrangement joins TRBV5-6 to TRBJ2-7, with D maybe TRBD1 (5 bases). This CDR3 contains 12 residues. Germline lookup yields CDR1 SGHDT and CDR2 YYEEEE. Trimming removed 7 bases from V and 1 base from J, with 9 bases in between. The DNA of the CDR3 is TGTGCCAGCGGACGACAGTCCTACGAGCAGTACTTC. The encoded protein is CASGRQSYEQYF. Supplemented by reference TRBV5-6 and TRBJ2-7, the full variable domain reads DAGVTQSPTHLIKTRGQQVTLRCSPKSGHDTVSWYQQALGQGPQFIFQYYEEEERQRGNFPDRFSGHQFPNYSSELNVNALLLGDSALYLCASGRQSYEQYFGPGTRLTVT.

J is TRBJ2-2 and V is TRBV24-1, with 8 bases identical to TRBD1. The CDR3 length is 13 residues. With 4 bases clipped from V and 8 bases from J, the junction kept 2 bases outside the gene matches. CDR1 KGHDR and CDR2 SFDVKD come from the germline V gene. This CDR3 reads CATSDDRGGELFF. DNA for the CDR3: TGTGCCACCAGTGACGACAGGGGAGGGGAGCTGTTTTTT.

This clone occurred a few times. This rearrangement joins TRBV6-5 to TRBJ1-2, with 11 nucleotides matching TRBD1. The V gene's germline CDR1 is MNHEY and CDR2 SVGAGI. Trimming removed 10 bases from V and 4 bases from J; junction bases left unmatched: 11. The CDR3 is made up of 15 amino acids. The chain's CDR3 is CATQGQGVVGYGYTF. The CDR3, as DNA: TGTGCCACCCAGGGACAGGGGGTTGTGGGCTATGGCTACACCTTC.

The chain links TRBV7-9 to TRBJ2-6, with TRBD2 identical over 10 bases. The CDR3 is 19 residues long. Germline CDR1 and CDR2: SEHNR and FQNEAQ (reference sequence). J gave up 0 bases and V 4 bases, and 9 bases lay outside the gene matches. In nucleotides, the CDR3 is TGTGCCAGCAGCTCGGGGGGACTAGCGTTCGTCTCTGGGGCCAACGTCCTGACTTTC. Protein product: CASSSGGLAFVSGANVLTF.

The chain links TRBV9 to TRBJ2-1; TRBD2 aligns across 9 bases. CDR1 is SGDLS and CDR2 is YYNGEE in the germline V gene. The CDR3 spans 13 residues. Trimming cost V 3 bases and J 16 bases; bases outside gene matches: 11. In nucleotides, the CDR3 is TGTGCCAGCAGCGCCCAAGCGGGGGGATTCGGATTCTTC. Protein product: CASSAQAGGFGFF.